The clone carrying this T cell receptor beta chain was counted many times. Its antigen is still unknown. A much larger clone differs by one base, so this may be a read error. The same CDR3 arises from other DNA sequences in this sample as well. These data originate in a study of cytomegalovirus exposure and HLA in healthy donors. The repertoire was sequenced with immunoSEQ multiplex PCR; TCRdb's copy has only in-frame clones and lacks some. The sample records 120,000 to 150,000 clones, roughly 86% being singletons. From germline, CDR1 is LNHDA and CDR2 SQIVND (reference sequence). The CDR3 has 11 amino acids. V was shortened by 5 bases and J by 3 bases, with 5 bases between the two germline ends. Study-level results: The study put some 160 TCR beta chains on its list as cytomegalovirus-associated. In vitro assays verified that three CMV-associated chains recognized CMV antigens specifically.

The receptor was isolated from a man aged 18 to 30 in good health and CMV-seropositive. Sequencing was done on a sample of PBMCs. The gene calls are TRBV19 and TRBJ2-7; no clear D gene. The CDR3 reads CASSSRYEQYF. The CDR3 DNA reads as TGTGCCAGTAGTTCCCGCTACGAGCAGTACTTC.